This record looks at one TCR beta chain sequence and its context. Its cognate antigen is unknown. These data are taken from a study of PD-1 blockade in classical Hodgkin lymphoma. About the research overall: The study gave patients nivolumab 3 mg/kg intravenously every 2 weeks.

The germline CDR1 and CDR2 sequences are SGHKS and YYEKEE (reference sequence). V shed 2 bases, J shed 3 bases, and the junction held 1 base outside the gene matches. The CDR3 length is 13 residues. Each and every patient relapsed after autologous stem cell transplantation, and patients got differing brentuximab vedotin exposure. Produced via immunoSEQ multiplex PCR; TCRdb's table is partial and in-frame only. This table holds about 40,000 clones, 87% found once. Points from the study as a whole: CD4+ but not CD8+ TCR diversity rose significantly by C4D1. Patients newly diagnosed and complete responders had comparable baseline diversity.

The chain carries TRBV5-5 and TRBJ1-1; 7 nucleotides align to TRBD1. The clonotype was recovered from a human donor with classical Hodgkin lymphoma. This specimen consisted of peripheral blood mononuclear cells (PBMCs), obtained at baseline. This CDR3 is CASSFQGDTEAFF. The DNA for the CDR3 is TGTGCCAGCAGCTTTCAGGGGGACACTGAAGCTTTCTTT.